The next 29 T cell receptor beta chains were all read from a single sample in a study of blood T cell repertoires in COVID-19. Method: immunoSEQ multiplex PCR; TCRdb's copy keeps in-frame clones and lacks some. This sample has some 52,000 clones, with about 88% found just once. The sample was peripheral blood. Receptor source: a man aged 55 to 69 with active COVID-19.

V is TRBV11-2 and J is TRBJ2-2; D unresolved. V was shortened by 2 bases and J by 6 bases, with 7 bases between the two germline ends. The CDR3 has 13 amino acids. Germline V CDR1 and CDR2: SGHAT, FQNNGV. The DNA of the CDR3 is TGTGCCAGCAGCTTATCGTCGGCCGGGGAGCTGTTTTTT. This gives the protein CASSLSSAGELFF.

The chain recombines TRBV21-1 with TRBJ2-7; the tabulated D call, TRBD2, remains unverified against the DNA. TRBV21-1 is listed as a pseudogene. This CDR3 has 14 residues. The CDR3 sequence is CASSIGEISYEQYF. The CDR3 bases are TGTGCCAGCAGCATTGGAGAGATATCCTACGAGCAGTACTTC.

This chain uses TRBV12-5 with TRBJ1-1; the match to TRBD1 covers 9 bases. This CDR3 comprises 14 residues. Losses at the gene ends were 1 base for V and 4 bases for J; bases not matched to a gene: 1. CDR1 and CDR2 from the germline V gene are LGHNT and FRNRAP. As DNA, the CDR3 is TGTGCTAGTGGTTTGGAGGGACAGGGCACTGAAGCTTTCTTT. It codes for CASGLEGQGTEAFF.

This clone has only one observation. This rearrangement joins TRBV10-3 to TRBJ1-3, with TRBD1 identical over 7 bases. Per the germline V gene, CDR1 is ENHRY and CDR2 is SYGVKD. The CDR3 sequence is 14 residues long. V gave up 10 bases and J gave up 0 bases; unmatched junction bases: 6. The CDR3 DNA sequence: TGTGCCACGACGGGACAGTCCTCTGGAAACACCATATATTTT. Protein sequence: CATTGQSSGNTIYF.

V gene TRBV5-4 combines with J gene TRBJ2-7; D may be TRBD2 (6 bases). The V end lost 4 bases, the J end lost 7 bases, and 18 bases lay between the germline ends. The CDR3 length is 14 residues. Germline V gene sequence: CDR1 SGHNT, CDR2 YYREEE (reference sequence). CDR3 region: CASSLKRGGGEQYF. The CDR3 bases are TGTGCCAGCAGCCTGAAGAGGGGAGGTGGGGAGCAGTACTTC.

This clone came up once. The chain links TRBV11-2 to TRBJ1-2; D not certain. The CDR3 loop spans 13 amino acids. V was pared by 5 bases and J by 8 bases, with 15 bases between. The germline V gene has CDR1 SGHAT and CDR2 FQNNGV. CDR3 DNA sequence: TGTGCCAGCAGCCCCGGAGGCCGTGAGGGCTACACCTTC. Protein: CASSPGGREGYTF.

This chain links TRBV9 with TRBJ2-1, with 11 bases fitting TRBD2. Trimming at V came to 0 bases and at J to 13 bases, leaving 3 bases not matched to a gene. Germline-derived CDR1 and CDR2 are SGDLS and YYNGEE. This CDR3 is 13 amino acids long. The DNA for the CDR3 is TGTGCCAGCAGCGTAGGACTAGCGGGATCACAGTTCTTC. As protein: CASSVGLAGSQFF.

This clone was detected once. The chain employs TRBV9 and TRBJ2-2; 9 nucleotides match TRBD2. The CDR3 contains 15 residues. The germline CDR1 and CDR2 sequences are SGDLS and YYNGEE. Trimming took 7 bases from V and 8 from J; bases not matched to a gene: 12. CDR3 residues: CASDTAGGPLGELFF. The CDR3 nucleotides are TGTGCCAGCGATACGGCGGGAGGGCCATTAGGGGAGCTGTTTTTT.

The CDR3 region has the DNA TGTGCCAGCAGCCGCCCGGGGGTTCACTACGAGCAGTACTTC. As protein: CASSRPGVHYEQYF. The chain uses TRBV5-5 and TRBJ2-7, with D perhaps TRBD2 (6 bases). This CDR3 has 14 residues. V shed 4 bases and J shed 3 bases, with 14 bases lying between them. Germline assignment: CDR1 SGHKS and CDR2 YYEKEE (reference sequence).

The chain carries TRBV7-2 and TRBJ2-7; 7 bases align to TRBD2. J was trimmed by 5 bases and V by 2 bases; bases with no gene match: 6. From germline, CDR1 is SGHTA and CDR2 FQGNSA. The CDR3 totals 14 residues. The CDR3, as DNA: TGTGCCAGCAGCTTACGGCGGGAGTCCCACGAGCAGTACTTC. Translating gives CASSLRRESHEQYF.

This chain uses TRBV21-1 with TRBJ2-1; the tabulated D call, TRBD1, remains unverified against the DNA. TRBV21-1 counts as a pseudogene. This CDR3 is 18 amino acids long. The CDR3 coding sequence is TGTGCCAGCAGCAAAACCCAGAGGGGGTCCTACTCCTACAATGAGCAGTTCTTC. Its translation: CASSKTQRGSYSYNEQFF.

The J gene is TRBJ2-7, the V gene TRBV12-3 or TRBV12-4, with TRBD1 matching 7 bases. This CDR3 comprises 13 residues. The J segment lost 3 bases and the V segment lost 5 bases, leaving 4 bases of the junction unmatched. The CDR3 loop reads CASSLGQDYEQYF. Here the CDR3 DNA reads TGTGCCAGCAGTCTCGGACAGGACTACGAGCAGTACTTC.

J is TRBJ1-3 and V is TRBV19, with D tentatively TRBD1 (6 bases). The germline V gene encodes CDR1 LNHDA and CDR2 SQIVND (reference sequence). The germline V and J ends were trimmed by 5 bases and 4 bases, with 9 bases remaining between them. This CDR3 has 13 amino acids. DNA of the CDR3: TGTGCCAGTAGTCGGACAGAAGGAAACACCATATATTTT. As protein: CASSRTEGNTIYF.

The chain combines TRBV2 with TRBJ2-1, with D perhaps TRBD1 (5 bases). Per germline, CDR1 SNHLY and CDR2 FYNNEI. Between the trimmed V and J ends, which lost 4 bases and 6 bases, there was a span of 7 bases. The CDR3 is 12 amino acids. CDR3 sequence (DNA): TGTGCCAGCAGTGGAGACAGCAATGAGCAGTTCTTC. This codes for CASSGDSNEQFF. The entire variable domain, with the rest obtained from reference TRBV2 and TRBJ2-1, is as follows: EPEVTQTPSHQVTQMGQEVILRCVPISNHLYFYWYRQILGQKVEFLVSFYNNEISEKSEIFDDQFSVERPDGSNFTLKIRSTKLEDSAMYFCASSGDSNEQFFGPGTRLTVL.

The chain couples TRBV6-5 to TRBJ2-2; TRBD2 might be the D (6 bases). The CDR3 consists of 16 residues. Germline V gives CDR1 MNHEY, CDR2 SVGAGI. Between the trimmed V and J ends, which lost 0 bases and 4 bases, there was a span of 12 bases. The CDR3 sequence: CASSYSTGVATGELFF. CDR3 DNA sequence: TGTGCCAGCAGTTACTCGACGGGGGTGGCCACCGGGGAGCTGTTTTTT.

The J gene is TRBJ2-7, the V gene TRBV6-5; D is unresolved. V shed 0 bases and J shed 3 bases, with 9 bases lying between them. From germline, CDR1 is MNHEY and CDR2 SVGAGI. The CDR3 is 14 residues long. The CDR3 DNA sequence: TGTGCCAGCAGTTACTCGATACAGAACTACGAGCAGTACTTC. It is translated as CASSYSIQNYEQYF.

The chain links TRBV13 to TRBJ2-1, with 7 nucleotides matching TRBD2. The CDR3 contains 14 residues. CDR1 is PRHDT and CDR2 is FYEKMQ in the germline V gene (reference sequence). V lost 0 bases and J lost 8; bases outside the gene matches: 4. CDR3 nucleotide sequence: TGTGCCAGCAGCTTAGGCCGGGCGGGAGATGAGCAGTTCTTC. As protein: CASSLGRAGDEQFF.

The chain uses TRBV7-6 and TRBJ2-7, with 9 bases lining up with TRBD2. This CDR3 is 16 amino acids long. The V segment lost 4 bases and the J segment 2 bases; nucleotides outside the gene matches: 9. Germline loops: CDR1 SGHVS, CDR2 FNYEAQ. CDR3 DNA sequence: TGTGCCAGCAGCTACCGCTCGCCTAGCGGGACCTACGAGCAGTACTTC. It yields the protein CASSYRSPSGTYEQYF. The full variable domain, its missing parts supplied by reference TRBV7-6 and TRBJ2-7, is GAGVSQSPRYKVTKRGQDVALRCDPISGHVSLYWYRQALGQGPEFLTYFNYEAQQDKSGLPNDRFSAERPEGSISTLTIQRTEQRDSAMYRCASSYRSPSGTYEQYFGPGTRLTVT.

This chain connects TRBV28 to TRBJ2-3; 8 nucleotides line up with TRBD2. The CDR3 is 17 amino acids. Looked up from germline, CDR1 is MDHEN and CDR2 is SYDVKM. V dropped 3 bases and J dropped 3; count of bases not matched to a gene: 11. The CDR3 sequence is CASSLLRGGEVTDTQYF. In DNA, the CDR3 is TGTGCCAGCAGTTTGTTACGGGGGGGAGAGGTAACAGATACGCAGTATTTT.

The rearrangement links TRBV28 to TRBJ1-2, with 8 bases identical to TRBD1. The V gene end was trimmed by 5 bases and the J gene end by 8 bases; junction bases not matched to a gene: 13. This CDR3 has 15 amino acids. In germline, CDR1 is MDHEN, CDR2 SYDVKM. The CDR3 here is CASSPWTGIKRGYTF. CDR3 nucleotide sequence: TGTGCCAGCAGTCCCTGGACAGGGATAAAGAGGGGCTACACCTTC.

J is TRBJ1-4 and V is TRBV15; weak D call: TRBD1 (5 bases). Trimming shortened V by 0 bases and J by 0 bases, and 20 bases separated the two germline ends. Germline CDR1 reads LNHNV; CDR2 reads YYDKDF (reference sequence). This CDR3 is built from 20 residues. CDR3 region: CATSRDQTTVGLPTNEKLFF. In DNA form, the CDR3 reads TGTGCCACCAGCAGAGACCAAACAACCGTGGGGCTGCCAACTAATGAAAAACTGTTTTTT. Full variable domain (missing parts from reference TRBV15 and TRBJ1-4): DAMVIQNPRYQVTQFGKPVTLSCSQTLNHNVMYWYQQKSSQAPKLLFHYYDKDFNNEADTPDNFQSRRPNTSFCFLDIRSPGLGDTAMYLCATSRDQTTVGLPTNEKLFFGSGTQLSVL.

The chain is built from TRBV21-1 and TRBJ1-5. TRBV21-1 is recorded as a pseudogene. The length of the CDR3 is 14 residues. For the CDR3, the DNA is TGTGCCAGCAGCAAAGCGCAGGGAGGTCAGCCCCAGCATTTT. Protein: CASSKAQGGQPQHF.

The gene calls are TRBV11-3 and TRBJ2-3; 7 nucleotides align to TRBD1. The germline CDR1 and CDR2 sequences are SGHNT and YENEEA. The CDR3 length is 12 residues. The junction had 4 bases not matched to a gene; V was cut back by 4 bases and J by 9 bases. This chain's CDR3 is CASSSEGGTQYF. In DNA form, the CDR3 reads TGTGCCAGCAGCTCAGAAGGGGGCACGCAGTATTTT.

Worth noting for this clone: One end of the junction is discordant with germline, which a read error may explain. Other DNA sequences in this specimen translate into the identical CDR3. CDR3 region: CASRRDRGAFYEQFF. The CDR3 bases are TGTGCCAGCAGACGAGACAGGGGTGCCTTCTATGAACAGTTCTTC. This chain connects TRBV28 to TRBJ2-1; 8 bases fit TRBD1. Germline CDR1 reads MDHEN; CDR2 reads SYDVKM. The CDR3 is 15 amino acids.

This rearrangement joins TRBV10-3 to TRBJ1-4; 8 bases are shared with TRBD1. The CDR3 is 13 amino acids. Unmatched junction bases numbered 6, after V lost 10 bases and J lost 5 bases. The germline V gene encodes CDR1 ENHRY and CDR2 SYGVKD. CDR3 coding DNA: TGTGCCACTAGGGACAGGTTAAATGAAAAACTGTTTTTT. Its protein product is CATRDRLNEKLFF.

The table lists this clone with a few counts. The chain couples TRBV7-9 to TRBJ2-1, with D tentatively TRBD2 (5 bases). The V and J ends lost 6 bases and 6 bases respectively, with 15 bases between them. This CDR3 has 14 residues. Germline CDR1 is SEHNR and CDR2 is FQNEAQ (reference sequence). The CDR3 nucleotides read TGTGCCAGCAGTCCTACGAGCGGCTCCAATGAGCAGTTCTTC. Translating it yields CASSPTSGSNEQFF. The full variable domain, with the rest looked up from reference TRBV7-9 and TRBJ2-1, is DTGVSQNPRHKITKRGQNVTFRCDPISEHNRLYWYRQTLGQGPEFLTYFQNEAQLEKSRLLSDRFSAERPKGSFSTLEIQRTEQGDSAMYLCASSPTSGSNEQFFGPGTRLTVL.

This clone was counted only a few times. The chain uses TRBV7-2 and TRBJ1-2; D may be TRBD1 (6 bases). The CDR3 has 15 residues. The germline V and J ends were trimmed by 1 base and 1 base, with 10 bases remaining between them. Germline loops: CDR1 SGHTA, CDR2 FQGNSA. CDR3 sequence reads: CASSLGGGVNYGYTF. The CDR3 DNA follows: TGTGCCAGCAGCTTAGGAGGGGGGGTTAACTATGGCTACACCTTC.

This rearrangement joins TRBV5-6 to TRBJ2-1; the match to TRBD1 covers 9 bases. In germline, CDR1 is SGHDT, CDR2 YYEEEE. CDR3 length equals 17 residues. With V trimmed by 0 bases and J by 7 bases, 11 bases remained unmatched. CDR3 protein: CASSLALRTGVMNEQFF. CDR3 DNA: TGTGCCAGCAGCTTGGCCCTGAGGACAGGGGTGATGAATGAGCAGTTCTTC.

This chain connects TRBV19 to TRBJ1-2; the match to TRBD1 covers 7 bases. Germline CDR1 and CDR2: LNHDA and SQIVND (reference sequence). Trimming cost V 4 bases and J 0 bases; bases outside gene matches: 5. This CDR3 region has 15 residues. Written as DNA, the CDR3 is TGTGCCAGTAGTAGAGGACAGGTAGCTAACTATGGCTACACCTTC. Amino acid sequence: CASSRGQVANYGYTF.